One sample yielded the 20 T cell receptor beta chains listed below, sequenced in a study of molecular identifiers for immune sequencing clone quantification. Using its own MiXCR run on the PCR reads, TCRdb lists one record per CDR3 protein. The sample yields approximately 630,000 distinct CDR3 sequences, 25% seen once. Specimen: naive CD8+ T cells from blood, with Jurkat cell RNA spiked in. Sample subset: FACS-sorted CD8+CD4-CCR7+CD45RA+ naive T cells. The source of these receptors is a human donor in good health. Some libraries in this study had Jurkat cell RNA spiked in.

This clonotype has at least ten counts. The chain joins TRBV15 to TRBJ1-5, with 7 positions matching TRBD1. Trimming took 5 bases from V and 7 from J; bases not matched to a gene: 11. Germline CDR1 LNHNV, CDR2 YYDKDF (reference sequence). The CDR3 runs to 15 residues. CDR3 region: CATSSTEGATQPQHF. The CDR3 DNA is TGTGCCACCAGCTCAACTGAGGGGGCCACCCAGCCCCAGCATTTT.

This chain links TRBV28 with TRBJ1-3; 7 positions agree with TRBD1. CDR3 length: 14 amino acids. V dropped 4 bases and J dropped 2; count of bases not matched to a gene: 2. The germline V gene encodes CDR1 MDHEN and CDR2 SYDVKM. The CDR3 spells CASSSGGTGNTIYF. The CDR3 DNA follows: TGTGCCAGCAGTTCAGGGGGTACTGGAAACACCATATATTTT.

For this clonotype: A much more abundant neighbour one base away suggests this may be a read error. The V gene is TRBV6-2 or TRBV6-3, the J gene TRBJ2-1; D is perhaps TRBD2 (6 bases). CDR3 length: 16 residues. Germline CDR1 reads MNHEY; CDR2 reads SVGEGT. Trimming removed 8 bases from V and 6 bases from J, with 23 bases in between. CDR3 in DNA: TGTGCCAGCGGACCCCTCGGGCTAGAGGGAGGCAATGAGCAGTTCTTC. It specifies CASGPLGLEGGNEQFF.

This clonotype showed up just a few times. The chain uses TRBV19 and TRBJ2-3; TRBD1 might be the D (6 bases). V lost 1 base and J lost 4, with 9 bases in between. Per the germline V gene, CDR1 is LNHDA and CDR2 is SQIVND (reference sequence). There are 14 residues in the CDR3. CDR3 nucleotides: TGTGCCAGTAGTATAGTGCAGGGGCCAGATACGCAGTATTTT. Protein sequence: CASSIVQGPDTQYF. The full variable domain, with the rest looked up from reference TRBV19 and TRBJ2-3, is DGGITQSPKYLFRKEGQNVTLSCEQNLNHDAMYWYRQDPGQGLRLIYYSQIVNDFQKGDIAEGYSVSREKKESFPLTVTSAQKNPTAFYLCASSIVQGPDTQYFGPGTRLTVL.

As regards this clonotype: A much larger clone differs by one base, so this may be a read error. V usage is TRBV4-1 and J usage is TRBJ2-7, with D uncertain. Trimming removed 1 base from V and 0 bases from J, with 16 bases in between. The CDR3 totals 17 residues. Germline V gene sequence: CDR1 MGHRA, CDR2 YSYEKL. This chain's CDR3 is CASSQGGDTAISYEQYF. As DNA, the CDR3 is TGCGCCAGCAGCCAAGGAGGAGATACAGCGATCTCCTACGAGCAGTACTTC.

This clonotype has a handful of counts. The chain couples TRBV6-6 to TRBJ1-1, with D uncertain. The CDR3 covers 12 residues. The germline V and J ends were trimmed by 10 bases and 0 bases, with 9 bases remaining between them. Germline assignment: CDR1 MNHNY and CDR2 SVGAGI (reference sequence). The CDR3 DNA is TGTGCCATCCAGGATCTGAACACTGAAGCTTTCTTT. It specifies CAIQDLNTEAFF.

Remarks on this clonotype: At one end the junction does not follow the germline gene, possibly because of a read error. The gene calls are TRBV6-2 or TRBV6-3 and TRBJ2-6; D could derive from TRBD1 or TRBD2 (5 bases each). This CDR3 region has 16 residues. Per germline, CDR1 MNHEY and CDR2 SVGEGT. CDR3 in amino acids: CARTPPGGPGAHVLTF. The CDR3 DNA follows: TGTGCCCGCACCCCCCCAGGAGGACCTGGGGCCCACGTCCTGACTTTC.

With respect to this clonotype: A junction end diverges from the germline sequence, so it may reflect a read error. The chain links TRBV4-3 to TRBJ2-2; 9 bases map to TRBD2. The germline V gene encodes CDR1 LGHNA and CDR2 YSLEER. The CDR3 length is 16 residues. The CDR3 reads CASRQEAGLATGELFF. The CDR3 region has the DNA TGCGCCAGCCGCCAAGAGGCGGGACTAGCCACCGGGGAGCTGTTTTTT.

This clonotype has just a few counts. The V and J genes are TRBV9 and TRBJ2-5, with D perhaps TRBD2 (6 bases). The CDR3 has 18 residues. The germline V gene has CDR1 SGDLS and CDR2 YYNGEE. Trimming cost V 0 bases and J 2 bases, with 20 bases left between them. Written as DNA, the CDR3 is TGTGCCAGCAGCGTAGAAGGGAGGAGGGAATATCGGCAAGAGACCCAGTACTTC. Amino acid sequence: CASSVEGRREYRQETQYF. Based on the CDR3 plus reference TRBV9 and TRBJ2-5, the full variable domain is DSGVTQTPKHLITATGQRVTLRCSPRSGDLSVYWYQQSLDQGLQFLIQYYNGEERAKGNILERFSAQQFPDLHSELNLSSLELGDSALYFCASSVEGRREYRQETQYFGPGTRLLVL.

This clonotype appeared a few times. A much larger clone sits a single nucleotide away, making a read error possible. The gene calls are TRBV13 and TRBJ2-7, with 10 bases fitting TRBD1. V trimming: 5 bases; J trimming: 7 bases; junction bases outside the gene matches: 8. The CDR3 extends over 14 amino acids. CDR1 PRHDT and CDR2 FYEKMQ come from the germline V gene (reference sequence). The CDR3 nucleotides read TGTGCCAGCAGCCCACGACAGGGGGCGGGGGAGCAGTACTTC. Translating it yields CASSPRQGAGEQYF.

The table lists this clonotype with a few counts. The rearrangement uses TRBV9 and TRBJ2-7, with TRBD2 matching 10 bases. V was clipped by 1 base and J by 0 bases; unmatched bases: 7. In germline, CDR1 is SGDLS, CDR2 YYNGEE. The CDR3 consists of 17 residues. The CDR3 coding sequence is TGTGCCAGCAGCGTACTGCAGCGGGGGGGGAGCTCCTACGAGCAGTACTTC. This gives the protein CASSVLQRGGSSYEQYF.

The V and J genes are TRBV27 and TRBJ2-7; 9 bases line up with TRBD1. The CDR3 has 15 residues. Germline V gene lookup returns CDR1 MNHEY and CDR2 SMNVEV (reference sequence). After removal of 4 bases from V and 2 bases from J, the junction contained 6 bases not matched to a gene. In nucleotides, the CDR3 is TGTGCCAGCAGTTCAGGACAGGGGTGGACCTACGAGCAGTACTTC. Its translation: CASSSGQGWTYEQYF.

As concerns this clonotype: Possible read error: a much larger clone is one base away. This CDR3 is CASSFSTVETQHF. CDR3 nucleotide sequence: TGTGCCAGCAGCTTCTCGACGGTGGAGACCCAGCACTTC. The chain has TRBV7-9 and TRBJ2-5; no clear D. The CDR3 is 13 amino acids. Germline CDR1 and CDR2: SEHNR and FQNEAQ (reference sequence).

This clonotype showed up just a few times. The rearrangement joins TRBV20-1 to TRBJ2-7; TRBD2 might be the D (6 bases). V was cut by 3 bases and J by 4 bases, with 19 bases left in between. The CDR3 contains 15 residues. Germline V CDR1 and CDR2: DFQATT, SNEGSKA (reference sequence). In nucleotides, the CDR3 is TGCAGTGCTAGGGACTACCAAGAAGTTGGGTACGAGCAGTACTTC. This translates into CSARDYQEVGYEQYF.

In the case of this clonotype: This could be a read error, since a much larger clone is one nucleotide away. The chain joins TRBV3-1 to TRBJ2-7, with 7 bases lining up with TRBD1. This CDR3 spans 13 amino acids. Germline loops: CDR1 LGHDT, CDR2 YNNKEL (reference sequence). CDR3 coding DNA: TGTGCCAGCGGCCAACAGGGGCCCAACGAGCAGTACTTC. The encoded protein is CASGQQGPNEQYF.

About this clonotype itself: A much larger clone lies a single base off, so this may be a read error. This chain links TRBV7-9 with TRBJ2-3; D remains unclear. CDR3 size: 12 residues. V was pared by 5 bases and J by 6 bases, with 9 bases between. Germline lookup yields CDR1 SEHNR and CDR2 FQNEAQ (reference sequence). For the CDR3, the DNA is TGTGCCAGCAGCACCGCCCCCGATACGCAGTATTTT. Translating it yields CASSTAPDTQYF.

V and J are TRBV19 and TRBJ1-1; 8 positions match TRBD1. This CDR3 comprises 16 residues. Trimming at V came to 3 bases and at J to 3 bases, leaving 9 bases not matched to a gene. The germline V gene encodes CDR1 LNHDA and CDR2 SQIVND (reference sequence). CDR3 loop: CASSIPGRGLDTEAFF. The DNA of the CDR3 is TGTGCCAGTAGTATTCCCGGCAGGGGGCTGGACACTGAAGCTTTCTTT.

On this clonotype itself: The CDR3 does not close with the conserved phenylalanine or tryptophan, likely indicating a read error. The gene calls are TRBV27 and TRBJ2-2; 11 bases agree with TRBD1. Looked up from germline, CDR1 is MNHEY and CDR2 is SMNVEV (reference sequence). The CDR3 extends over 15 amino acids. The trim removed 7 bases at V and 5 bases at J, leaving 6 bases unmatched. The CDR3 here is CASMDRGRETGELFI. CDR3 DNA sequence: TGTGCCAGCATGGACAGGGGGCGCGAGACCGGGGAGCTGTTTATT.

This clonotype has ten or more counts. The chain uses TRBV12-3 or TRBV12-4 and TRBJ2-3; 8 nucleotides match TRBD1. V lost 4 bases and J lost 6; bases outside the gene matches: 9. The CDR3 consists of 15 residues. In nucleotides, the CDR3 is TGTGCCAGCAGTTGGGGGACAGGCGCCGGGGATACGCAGTATTTT. Protein sequence: CASSWGTGAGDTQYF.

In its sample, this clonotype was seen a few times. The J gene is TRBJ2-7, the V gene TRBV27, with D perhaps TRBD2 (5 bases). The germline V gene encodes CDR1 MNHEY and CDR2 SMNVEV (reference sequence). With 3 bases removed from V and 0 bases from J, the gap between germline ends came to 15 bases. The CDR3 spans 16 residues. The DNA of the CDR3 is TGTGCCAGCAGTTTTATGAGCGGAACTGGCTCCTACGAGCAGTACTTC. It yields the protein CASSFMSGTGSYEQYF.